A selection of T cell receptor beta chains follows, all from one sample in a study of low-dose radiotherapy and immunotherapy resistance in tumors. Via MiXCR, TCRdb re-called the reads, giving one row per CDR3 protein. The sample records 80,000 to 90,000 distinct CDR3 sequences, 18% being singletons. Sequencing used PBMCs, obtained before treatment. These receptor sequences come from a male donor with prostate cancer. Both conserved end residues are part of each CDR3. A D gene is named only where the DNA matches it firmly. Rows may omit the clone size; those that give it use once, few, many or a size class.

d_call clone_size j_call v_call cdr3_nt cdr3_aa
- many TRBJ1-5 TRBV12-3/TRBV12-4 TGTGCCAGCAGCCCGGGACTCGATCAGCCCCAGCATTTT CASSPGLDQPQHF
- many TRBJ2-5 TRBV7-2 TGTGCCAGCAGCTTGTCGGCCAGGGGGGAAGAGACCCAGTACTTC CASSLSARGEETQYF
TRBD2 - TRBJ2-5 TRBV5-1 TGCGCCAGCAGCTTGGGGACTAGCGGGGGGTCCCAAGAGACCCAGTACTTC CASSLGTSGGSQETQYF
TRBD1 many TRBJ1-2 TRBV6-2/TRBV6-3 TGTGCCAGCAGTAACCGGGACAGGGATAACTATGGCTACACCTTC CASSNRDRDNYGYTF
- many TRBJ1-2 TRBV4-1 TGCGCCAGCAGCCAAGAGGGTGGGGCGGACTATGGCTACACCTTC CASSQEGGADYGYTF
- many TRBJ1-6 TRBV20-1 TGCAGTGTCCAGGACCAAGTAGACTCACCCCTCCACTTT CSVQDQVDSPLHF
TRBD2 many TRBJ2-3 TRBV10-2 TGCGCCAGCAGCCCTCCACCTAGCGGGGGGGCAGATACGCAGTATTTT CASSPPPSGGADTQYF
- many TRBJ2-5 TRBV20-1 TGCAGTGCTAGGTCTGGGACTTCGCAAGAGACCCAGTACTTC CSARSGTSQETQYF
TRBD1 many TRBJ2-3 TRBV6-2/TRBV6-3 TGTGCCAGCAGTATCGACAGGGGCGCAGATACGCAGTATTTT CASSIDRGADTQYF
- many TRBJ2-7 TRBV6-6 TGTGCCAGCAGTTACTTGACGATAGACGAGCAGTACTTC CASSYLTIDEQYF
- - TRBJ2-2 TRBV5-4 TGTGTCAGCAGCTTAGGCCGGAGTCCAAACACCGGGGAGCTGTTTTTT CVSSLGRSPNTGELFF
TRBD1 many TRBJ1-5 TRBV5-1 TGCGCCAGCAGCCCAGGGGGCGCACCCGGTAATCAGCCCCAGCATTTT CASSPGGAPGNQPQHF
- many TRBJ1-4 TRBV4-2 TGTGCCAGCAGCCCCCCCGGTGGGGCGGGTGAAAAACTGTTTTTT CASSPPGGAGEKLFF
TRBD2 many TRBJ2-7 TRBV30 TGTGCCTGGACCCCACTAGCGGCGACCTACGAGCAGTACTTC CAWTPLAATYEQYF
- - TRBJ2-1 TRBV5-4 TGTGCCAGCAGCTTGGGGGCGGGACAAAGCTCCTACAATGAGCAGTTCTTC CASSLGAGQSSYNEQFF
- many TRBJ2-3 TRBV11-2 TGTGCCGTGGGGTTTCTAGGCACAGATACGCAGTATTTT CAVGFLGTDTQYF
- many TRBJ1-5 TRBV29-1 TGCAGCGTTGGGGCAGACTTTAATCAGCCCCAGCATTTT CSVGADFNQPQHF
- many TRBJ2-4 TRBV6-2/TRBV6-3 TGTGCCAGCAGATACACAGATGGGTCCGGGGGCATTCAGTACTTC CASRYTDGSGGIQYF
- many TRBJ2-3 TRBV7-2 TGTGCCAGCAGCTTAGCGGGAATAGCCCCAGATACGCAGTATTTT CASSLAGIAPDTQYF
TRBD1 many TRBJ2-2 TRBV12-3/TRBV12-4 TGTGCCAGCAGTACCGGGACAGGGGCTCCCGGGGAGCTGTTTTTT CASSTGTGAPGELFF
TRBD2 many TRBJ2-1 TRBV11-2 TGTGCCAGCAGCTTGGGACTAGCGGGTGAGCAGTTCTTC CASSLGLAGEQFF
- - TRBJ2-5 TRBV10-1 TGCGCCAGCAGTGAGCGCAGACAAGAGACCCAGTACTTC CASSERRQETQYF
TRBD1 many TRBJ1-5 TRBV2 TGTGCCAGCAAAAGGTTGACAGGGCTTAGCAATCAGCCCCAGCATTTT CASKRLTGLSNQPQHF
- many TRBJ2-7 TRBV9 TGTGCCAGCAGCGTCCAAGCCAGGGGTGGTGGGGAGCAGTACTTC CASSVQARGGGEQYF
- many TRBJ2-7 TRBV5-8 TGTGCCAGCAGCTTGATGCGGGACAGTCAGTACTTC CASSLMRDSQYF
- many TRBJ2-2 TRBV11-2 TGTGCCAGCAGCTTAGACAGGGATGGACTAATCACCGGGGAGCTGTTTTTT CASSLDRDGLITGELFF
- - TRBJ2-7 TRBV5-1 TGCGCCAGCAGCTTGTTTCGCAGCTACGAGCAGTACTTC CASSLFRSYEQYF
- many TRBJ2-5 TRBV19 TGTGCCAGTAGTACCCGACTGGAGTGGGAGACCCAGTACTTC CASSTRLEWETQYF
TRBD1 many TRBJ2-7 TRBV12-3/TRBV12-4 TGTGCCAGCAGTCTCGGGACAGGGTTTTACGAGCAGTACTTC CASSLGTGFYEQYF
- - TRBJ1-1 TRBV28 TGTGCCAGCAGTTTTGGACAGAACCTCTGGCCCACTGAAGCTTTCTTT CASSFGQNLWPTEAFF
- many TRBJ1-1 TRBV5-1 TGCGCCAGCAGCTCTAGCACTGAAGCTTTCTTT CASSSSTEAFF